The rows below give T cell receptor beta chains drawn from one sample of a study of Graves' ophthalmopathy and Graves' hyperthyroidism. Via MiXCR, TCRdb re-called the multiplex PCR reads, giving one row per CDR3 protein. The repertoire holds just over 400,000 distinct CDR3 sequences, with roughly 20% as singletons. Sequences were obtained from peripheral blood. All receptors derive from a woman aged 18-29 years with stable Graves' hyperthyroidism. Both conserved end residues are part of each CDR3. The D gene is left open where the match is weak. Clone size is shown for a subset of rows, as once, few, many or a class of expanded clone.

>TRBV5-1|NA|TRBD1|TRBJ2-7
CASSSHGQGYEQYF
TGCGCCAGCAGCTCTCATGGACAGGGCTACGAGCAGTACTTC
>TRBV12-3/TRBV12-4|NA|NA|TRBJ2-4
CASSLYPAIF
TGTGCCAGCAGTTTATATCCGGCGATCTTC
>TRBV12-3/TRBV12-4|once|NA|TRBJ2-2
CASSSGSGGTPGELFF
TGTGCCAGCAGTTCCGGGTCCGGTGGGACACCCGGGGAGCTGTTTTTT
>TRBV19|many|NA|TRBJ1-1
CASMPQGNTEAFF
TGTGCCAGTATGCCACAGGGTAACACTGAAGCTTTCTTT
>TRBV2|NA|TRBD2|TRBJ2-5
CASSGGRGGETQYF
TGTGCCAGCAGTGGGGGTCGGGGAGGGGAGACCCAGTACTTC
>TRBV28|NA|NA|TRBJ2-5
CASRSQGGETQYF
TGTGCCAGCAGGTCCCAGGGGGGAGAGACCCAGTACTTC
>TRBV28|many|TRBD2|TRBJ2-7
CASSSPPLRTSGTYEQYF
TGTGCCAGCAGTTCCCCCCCACTTCGGACTAGCGGAACCTACGAGCAGTACTTC
>TRBV5-1|NA|NA|TRBJ2-5
CASNPTGKQETQYF
TGCGCCAGCAACCCCACAGGGAAACAAGAGACCCAGTACTTC
>TRBV4-3|NA|NA|TRBJ1-1
CASSSLLVSPEAFF
TGCGCCAGCAGCTCCCTCCTGGTCAGCCCAGAAGCTTTCTTT
>TRBV24-1|NA|NA|TRBJ2-2
CATSDPTVTGELFF
TGTGCCACCAGTGACCCGACAGTCACCGGGGAGCTGTTTTTT
>TRBV29-1|many|TRBD1|TRBJ2-5
CSTSGTAQETQYF
TGCAGCACCTCCGGGACAGCACAAGAGACCCAGTACTTC
>TRBV27|NA|TRBD2|TRBJ2-7
CASSEPGLALHEQYF
TGTGCCAGCAGCGAGCCGGGACTAGCTTTACACGAGCAGTACTTC
>TRBV6-2/TRBV6-3|many|TRBD1|TRBJ1-2
CASRTGFNYGYTF
TGTGCCAGCCGGACAGGTTTTAACTATGGCTACACCTTC
>TRBV12-3/TRBV12-4|many|NA|TRBJ1-5
CASSPRQVPGGPQHF
TGTGCCAGCAGTCCGCGACAGGTGCCGGGGGGGCCCCAGCATTTT
>TRBV6-5|many|NA|TRBJ1-1
CASSSQETEAFF
TGTGCCAGCAGTTCACAGGAAACTGAAGCTTTCTTT
>TRBV6-2/TRBV6-3|many|NA|TRBJ2-7
CASSKPGGSYEQYF
TGTGCCAGCAGTAAACCCGGGGGCTCCTACGAGCAGTACTTC
>TRBV20-1|many|TRBD1|TRBJ2-5
CSALDGDRGQETQYF
TGCAGTGCCCTCGACGGGGACAGGGGACAAGAGACCCAGTACTTC
>TRBV5-1|many|NA|TRBJ2-7
CASSVGTVNEQYF
TGCGCCAGCAGCGTCGGGACCGTAAACGAGCAGTACTTC
>TRBV19|many|NA|TRBJ1-1
CASSIAVNTEAFF
TGTGCCAGTAGTATTGCGGTGAACACTGAAGCTTTCTTT
>TRBV28|many|NA|TRBJ2-4
CASRPEYPNIQYF
TGTGCCAGCAGACCCGAGTACCCAAACATTCAGTACTTC
>TRBV6-1|many|NA|TRBJ2-7
CASRGVRGGGSEQYF
TGTGCCAGCAGGGGGGTCCGTGGAGGGGGCTCCGAGCAGTACTTC
>TRBV11-2|NA|NA|TRBJ1-3
CASTPFVGVTGNTIYF
TGTGCCAGCACCCCCTTCGTAGGGGTTACTGGAAACACCATATATTTT
>TRBV11-3|many|TRBD2|TRBJ2-7
CASSWGRRRESSYEQYF
TGTGCCAGCAGCTGGGGACGTCGGCGGGAGAGCTCCTACGAGCAGTACTTC
>TRBV4-1|many|TRBD1|TRBJ2-7
CASSQRTGGYEQYF
TGCGCCAGCAGCCAACGGACAGGGGGCTACGAGCAGTACTTC
>TRBV7-2|NA|TRBD1|TRBJ2-7
CASSTGTGGGRQYF
TGTGCCAGCAGTACCGGGACAGGGGGCGGGAGGCAGTACTTC
>TRBV18|NA|NA|TRBJ1-3
CASSPQNSGSGNTIYF
TGTGCCAGCTCACCTCAAAACTCCGGGTCCGGAAACACCATATATTTT
>TRBV7-8|many|NA|TRBJ1-1
CASSLASRGAEAFF
TGTGCCAGCAGCTTAGCGTCTCGGGGCGCCGAAGCTTTCTTT
>TRBV20-1|many|NA|TRBJ1-5
CSAYREGNQPQHF
TGCAGTGCCTACCGGGAGGGCAATCAGCCCCAGCATTTT
>TRBV12-3/TRBV12-4|many|TRBD2|TRBJ2-5
CASIGGVAGVETQYF
TGTGCCAGCATAGGAGGCGTAGCGGGAGTTGAGACCCAGTACTTC
>TRBV12-3/TRBV12-4|many|NA|TRBJ1-2
CASSLGVVRYGYTF
TGTGCCAGCAGTTTAGGGGTGGTTCGCTATGGCTACACCTTC
>TRBV19|many|TRBD1|TRBJ2-3
CASSSSGGSTDTQYF
TGTGCCAGTAGTAGTTCAGGGGGTAGCACAGATACGCAGTATTTT
>TRBV7-8|NA|NA|TRBJ1-6
CASSPFNSPLHF
TGTGCCAGCAGCCCATTTAATTCACCCCTCCACTTT
>TRBV6-2/TRBV6-3|many|TRBD1|TRBJ2-5
CASSLDRGQETQYF
TGTGCCAGCAGCCTGGACAGGGGCCAAGAGACCCAGTACTTC
>TRBV6-1|NA|NA|TRBJ2-7
CASTTRGYEQYF
TGTGCCAGCACCACAAGGGGGTACGAGCAGTACTTC
>TRBV20-1|many|TRBD2|TRBJ2-7
CSASPLLAGGYEQYF
TGCAGTGCTAGTCCTCTACTAGCGGGGGGCTACGAGCAGTACTTC
>TRBV3-1|many|TRBD2|TRBJ2-5
CASSPAGGPGETQYF
TGTGCCAGCAGCCCAGCGGGAGGGCCAGGAGAGACCCAGTACTTC
>TRBV20-1|few|TRBD2|TRBJ2-7
CSGTSGSVSSYEQYF
TGCAGCGGGACTAGCGGAAGTGTGAGCTCCTACGAGCAGTACTTC
>TRBV11-3|many|NA|TRBJ2-2
CASSYGIRNTGELFF
TGTGCCAGCAGTTATGGAATCCGGAACACCGGGGAGCTGTTTTTT
>TRBV4-2|NA|NA|TRBJ1-2
CASSQDWRQNYGYTF
TGTGCCAGCAGCCAAGATTGGCGGCAGAACTATGGCTACACCTTC
>TRBV6-1|many|NA|TRBJ1-1
CASRDMGLPNTEAFF
TGTGCCAGCAGAGATATGGGGCTACCGAACACTGAAGCTTTCTTT
>TRBV12-5|NA|NA|TRBJ1-1
CASGLAGGTEAFF
TGTGCTAGTGGTTTGGCCGGCGGCACTGAAGCTTTCTTT
>TRBV3-1|few|TRBD1|TRBJ1-2
CASSQELDRAVVGYTF
TGTGCCAGCAGCCAAGAATTGGACAGGGCAGTGGTTGGCTACACCTTC
>TRBV28|few|TRBD1|TRBJ2-5
CASSFRQGVQETQYF
TGTGCCAGCAGTTTTCGACAGGGGGTTCAAGAGACCCAGTACTTC
>TRBV30|many|TRBD1|TRBJ1-2
CAWSVRDSYLYGHTF
TGTGCCTGGAGTGTACGGGACAGTTACTTATATGGCCACACCTTC
>TRBV4-1|NA|NA|TRBJ2-7
CASSQDEVGRQQYF
TGCGCCAGCAGCCAAGACGAGGTAGGACGCCAGCAGTACTTC
>TRBV6-2/TRBV6-3|NA|NA|TRBJ2-5
CASRNRQETQYF
TGTGCCAGCAGGAACAGGCAAGAGACCCAGTACTTC
>TRBV5-1|few|NA|TRBJ1-6
CASSLEGYRNSPLHF
TGCGCCAGCAGCCTGGAAGGCTATCGTAATTCACCCCTCCACTTT
>TRBV6-5|many|TRBD1|TRBJ1-1
CASSYGQANTEAFF
TGTGCCAGCAGTTACGGACAGGCGAACACTGAAGCTTTCTTT
>TRBV7-2|many|NA|TRBJ1-1
CASSPTDRDAFF
TGTGCCAGCAGCCCTACCGACAGAGATGCTTTCTTT
>TRBV4-1|many|NA|TRBJ1-1
CASSQDSGRAFF
TGCGCCAGCAGCCAAGATTCGGGTAGAGCTTTCTTT
>TRBV5-6|many|TRBD1|TRBJ2-2
CASSGGTGRWTGELFF
TGTGCCAGCAGCGGGGGGACAGGGAGATGGACCGGGGAGCTGTTTTTT
>TRBV28|NA|NA|TRBJ1-6
CASSLGHPALSPLHF
TGTGCCAGCAGTTTGGGGCATCCGGCCCTTTCACCCCTCCACTTT
>TRBV7-9|many|NA|TRBJ2-5
CASSFGHQVRETQYF
TGTGCCAGCAGCTTCGGTCATCAGGTGCGGGAGACCCAGTACTTC
>TRBV20-1|many|NA|TRBJ1-1
CSARDLRQMNTEAFF
TGCAGTGCTAGAGATCTTCGGCAGATGAACACTGAAGCTTTCTTT